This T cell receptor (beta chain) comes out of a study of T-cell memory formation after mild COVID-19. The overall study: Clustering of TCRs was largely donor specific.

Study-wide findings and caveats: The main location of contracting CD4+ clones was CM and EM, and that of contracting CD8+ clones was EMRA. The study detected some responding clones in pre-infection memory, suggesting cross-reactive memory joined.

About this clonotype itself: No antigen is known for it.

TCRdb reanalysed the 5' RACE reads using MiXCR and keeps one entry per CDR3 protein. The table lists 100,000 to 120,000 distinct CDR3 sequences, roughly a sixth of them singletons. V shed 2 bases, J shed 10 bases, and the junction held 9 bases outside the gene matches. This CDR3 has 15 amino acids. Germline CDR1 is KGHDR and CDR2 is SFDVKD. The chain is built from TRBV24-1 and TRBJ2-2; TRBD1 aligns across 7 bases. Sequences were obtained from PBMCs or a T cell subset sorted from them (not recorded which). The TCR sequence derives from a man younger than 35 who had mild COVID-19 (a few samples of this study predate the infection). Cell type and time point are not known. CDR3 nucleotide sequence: TGTGCCACCAGTGATTCGACAGGGCCTTCCGTGGAGCTGTTTTTT. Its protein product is CATSDSTGPSVELFF.